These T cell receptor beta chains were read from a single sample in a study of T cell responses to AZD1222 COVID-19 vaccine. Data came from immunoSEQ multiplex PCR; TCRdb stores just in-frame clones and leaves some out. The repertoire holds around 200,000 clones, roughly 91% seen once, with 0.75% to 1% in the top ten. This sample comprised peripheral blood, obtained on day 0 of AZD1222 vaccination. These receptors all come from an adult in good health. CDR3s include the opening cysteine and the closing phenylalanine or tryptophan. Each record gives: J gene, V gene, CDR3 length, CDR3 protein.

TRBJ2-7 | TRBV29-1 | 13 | CSAITGKSYEQYF
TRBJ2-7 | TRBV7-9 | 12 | CASSLVLYEQYF
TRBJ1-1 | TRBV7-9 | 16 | CACLEGDRGPSTEAFF
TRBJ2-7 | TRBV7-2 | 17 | CASSLAVAEITSYEQYF
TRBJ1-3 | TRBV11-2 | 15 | CASSLGASVGNTIYF
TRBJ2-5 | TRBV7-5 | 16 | CARSPAIAAYQETQYF
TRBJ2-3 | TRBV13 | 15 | CASSNSGGGTDTQYF
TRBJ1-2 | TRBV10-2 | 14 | CATMGDRGPYGYTF
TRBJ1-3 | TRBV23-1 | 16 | CASSQSGDSSGNTIYF
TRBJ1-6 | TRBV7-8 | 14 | CASSLGPYNSPLHF
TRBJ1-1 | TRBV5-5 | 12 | CASSLGDSEAFF
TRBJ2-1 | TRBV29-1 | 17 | CSVEGPQGDLSYNEQFF
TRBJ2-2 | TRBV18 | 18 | CASSPTPGGDLNTGELFF
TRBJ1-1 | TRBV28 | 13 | CASSLMMNTEAFF
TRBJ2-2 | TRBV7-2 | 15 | CASSLWNMNTGELFF
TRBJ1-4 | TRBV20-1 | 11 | CSAILGEKLFF
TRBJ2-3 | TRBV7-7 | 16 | CASSPYRGSGTDTQYF
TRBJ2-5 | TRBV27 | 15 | CASSLSDHPRETQYF
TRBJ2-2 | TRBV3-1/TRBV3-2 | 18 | CASSPRTSGRSNTGELFF
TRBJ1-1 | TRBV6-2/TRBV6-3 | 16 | CASSYRPGPSDTEAFF